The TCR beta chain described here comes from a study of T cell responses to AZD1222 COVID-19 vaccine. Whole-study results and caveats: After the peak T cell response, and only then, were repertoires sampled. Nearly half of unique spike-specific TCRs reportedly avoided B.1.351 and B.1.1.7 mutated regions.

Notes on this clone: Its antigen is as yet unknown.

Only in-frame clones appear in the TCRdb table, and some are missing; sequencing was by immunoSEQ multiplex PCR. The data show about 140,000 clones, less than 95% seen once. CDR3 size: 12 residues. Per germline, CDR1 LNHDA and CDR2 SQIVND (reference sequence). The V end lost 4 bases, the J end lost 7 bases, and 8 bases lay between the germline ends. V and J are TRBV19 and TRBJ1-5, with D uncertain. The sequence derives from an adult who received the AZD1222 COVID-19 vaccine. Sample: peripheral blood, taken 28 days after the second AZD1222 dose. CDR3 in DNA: TGTGCCAGTAGTACCGAGGGACAGCCCCAGCATTTT. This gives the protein CASSTEGQPQHF.